This TCR beta chain was captured in a study of beta chain features in type 1 diabetes (dated by TCRdb to about 2018). In terms of the full investigation: Patients and healthy donors did not differ in mean age, gender distribution, total cell number or subset yield. Whereas all 30 or so donors provided naive and central memory subsets, regulatory and stem cell-like memory subsets were isolated from just 8 patients and about 8 healthy donors. In the study, recently diagnosed type 1 diabetes patients and matched healthy donors were compared on the TCRB repertoires of their sorted circulating CD4+ T cell subsets. A total of roughly 100 million sorted cells were examined across all samples, and the number of cells per subset was strongly correlated with RNA yield.

All of the isolated RNA was reverse transcribed with the High Capacity cDNA Reverse Transcription Kit, so expressed TCRB transcripts were sequenced. Deep immunoSEQ sequencing was applied to naive, central memory and regulatory T cell samples, giving an average of around 4 million total reads per sample. Sorted cells were lysed in RLT buffer and RNA was extracted with DNase-treated RNeasy Micro or Mini kits, depending on cell number. To prevent cross-contamination, each cell subset was processed individually, whereas patient and healthy donor samples were processed jointly. The immunoSEQ multiplex PCR was used to amplify TCRB sequences from cDNA, generating 87-bp fragments that spanned the CDR3 region. The amplicons were sequenced using the Illumina HiSeq platform. As for the original processing: Synthetic template baselines were used to correct PCR bias computationally, reads within Hamming distance 2 were collapsed together, and singletons that could not be merged were discarded. Reads were aligned to IMGT to assign V, D and J genes, CDR3 length, and insertions or deletions at six rearrangement sites. Within each subset, clonotype counts were normalized to sorted cell number, and only after that were true diversity and Gini coefficients computed with the tcR R package. The overlap coefficient, calculated on TCRB nucleotide sequences, was used to quantify repertoire sharing. Out-of-frame TCRB sequences from naive cells were analyzed to stand in for the pre-selection repertoire. TCRdb's version of the immuneACCESS table is confined to in-frame rearrangements and falls short of the full clone set. An unresolved V gene accounts for under half of the shortfall where checked; the remainder is of unknown origin. V and J calls and clone size are given by that table; D and trimming were obtained from the DNA. A total of fewer than 300,000 clones appear in this sample, approximately 11% of them only once. The ten top clones hold more than 0.015% of the sample.

In its sample, this clone was seen a few times. Its antigen is unknown. The sample holds no much larger clone one base away, and base qualities are not on file. The study at large found these results: PCR might favor shorter templates, but patient and control samples were amplified and corrected together, so any skew would affect both groups equally. Because the HLA sub-analyses included only small numbers of individuals, any influence of HLA type on TCRB rearrangement was left unresolved. At VDJ recombination sites, patients with type 1 diabetes made fewer insertions and deleted more nucleotides, a pattern implying thymic rearrangement abnormalities. Naive, central memory and regulatory TCRB repertoires appeared to be more alike among patients than among healthy donors. Because cDNA was sequenced instead of genomic DNA, highly expressing activated cells could be over-represented, though the groups showed no difference in activation or CD3 levels. In all four CD4+ subsets, TCRB CDR3 length was moderately but significantly shorter in type 1 diabetes patients.

Each donor gave one peripheral blood draw, approximately 100 mL on average, collected into heparinised tubes. Naive, central memory, regulatory and stem cell-like memory CD4+ T cells were sorted on a BD FACSAria II using a panel including CD45RO, CCR7, CD25, CD127, CD95 and CD27. All sorted populations exceeded 98% purity. PBMCs were separated immediately by Lymphoprep density gradient centrifugation and were stained directly, without being cultured. So that batch effects would be minimized, each experiment stained and sorted samples in pairs, pairing one healthy donor with one patient. The germline V gene yields SGHDT for CDR1 and YYEEEE for CDR2. Deletion took 4 bases off V and 9 bases off J, with a span of 11 bases between the germline ends. Counted from cysteine to phenylalanine, this CDR3 has 12 amino acids. Just CDR3 DNA is preserved here, 36 bases in frame from base 1.

The sample taken for sequencing was naive CD4+ T cells from blood. The cell subset or site label, as the study defines it: true naive CD4+ T cells. The receptor was isolated from a young man with type 1 diabetes. Recombination joined TRBV5-6 with TRBJ2-1, with the D gene not clear enough to name. The nucleotides are TGTGCCAGCAGCCAGCCTAGAGGTGAGCAGTTCTTC. The encoded protein is CASSQPRGEQFF.